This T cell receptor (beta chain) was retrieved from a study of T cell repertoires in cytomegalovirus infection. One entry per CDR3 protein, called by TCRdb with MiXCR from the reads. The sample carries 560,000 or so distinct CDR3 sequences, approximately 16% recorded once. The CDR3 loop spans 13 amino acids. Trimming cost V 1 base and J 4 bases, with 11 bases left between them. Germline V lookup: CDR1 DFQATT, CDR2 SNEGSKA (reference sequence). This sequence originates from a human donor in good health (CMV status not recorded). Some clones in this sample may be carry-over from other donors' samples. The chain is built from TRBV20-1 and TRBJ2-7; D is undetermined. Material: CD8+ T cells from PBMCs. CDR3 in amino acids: CSARAPFGYEQYF. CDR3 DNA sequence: TGCAGTGCTAGAGCCCCATTCGGGTACGAGCAGTACTTC.